These 8 T cell receptor beta chains came from one sample sequenced in a study of blood T cell repertoires in COVID-19. The table came from immunoSEQ multiplex PCR; TCRdb's copy has only in-frame clones and leaves some out. The sample gives under 130,000 clones, about 90% of which show up once; around 3.5% is in the top ten. The sequenced sample consisted of peripheral blood. These receptors were taken from a human donor in a cohort sampled during active COVID-19.

This clone was counted only a few times. This chain uses TRBV5-1 with TRBJ1-1; D gene ambiguous. CDR1 and CDR2 from the germline V gene are SGHRS and YFSETQ. There are 16 residues in the CDR3. The ends were cut back, 0 bases at V and 1 base at J, with 13 bases in the middle. CDR3 DNA sequence: TGCGCCAGCAGCTTGGGCCGGAGGGCAGGGAACACTGAAGCTTTCTTT. This gives the protein CASSLGRRAGNTEAFF.

V usage is TRBV28 and J usage is TRBJ2-7; 9 bases map to TRBD2. The CDR3 is 13 amino acids. V gave up 7 bases and J gave up 2 bases; unmatched junction bases: 3. Germline V gene sequence: CDR1 MDHEN, CDR2 SYDVKM. The CDR3 reads CASTRGGAYEQYF. For the CDR3, the DNA is TGTGCCAGCACCCGCGGGGGGGCCTACGAGCAGTACTTC.

The CDR3 loop reads CASRIRDTGELFF. The CDR3 DNA reads as TGTGCCAGCAGGATCAGGGACACCGGGGAGCTGTTTTTT. The J gene is TRBJ2-2, the V gene TRBV6-6; D is perhaps TRBD1 (5 bases). Trimming pared 6 bases from V and 3 bases from J, leaving 8 bases between. The CDR3 is 13 amino acids. Germline values: CDR1 MNHNY, CDR2 SVGAGI (reference sequence).

The gene calls are TRBV7-3 and TRBJ1-5; no firm D call. Germline CDR1 SGHTA, CDR2 FQGTGA. The CDR3 is 14 residues long. V was clipped by 1 base and J by 3 bases, with 7 bases between them. The CDR3 coding sequence is TGTGCCAGCAGCTTAAACACCAACAATCAGCCCCAGCATTTT. Amino acids: CASSLNTNNQPQHF. The full variable domain, completed using reference TRBV7-3 and TRBJ1-5, is GAGVSQTPSNKVTEKGKYVELRCDPISGHTALYWYRQSLGQGPEFLIYFQGTGAADDSGLPNDRFFAVRPEGSVSTLKIQRTERGDSAVYLCASSLNTNNQPQHFGDGTRLSIL.

V usage is TRBV20-1 and J usage is TRBJ1-1; 8 nucleotides line up with TRBD1. Germline values: CDR1 DFQATT, CDR2 SNEGSKA (reference sequence). There are 14 residues in the CDR3. J lost 0 bases, V lost 3 bases, and 3 bases had no gene match. CDR3: CSASRQGLNTEAFF. DNA of the CDR3: TGCAGTGCTAGTCGACAGGGGCTGAACACTGAAGCTTTCTTT.

The chain is built from TRBV28 and TRBJ1-2; D ambiguous. In germline, CDR1 is MDHEN, CDR2 SYDVKM. V was pared by 4 bases and J by 8 bases, with 11 bases between. The CDR3 runs to 12 residues. The CDR3 DNA is TGTGCCAGCAGTTCCCGGACTATGGGCTACACCTTC. Translating gives CASSSRTMGYTF.

The genes are TRBV3-1 (or the pseudogene TRBV3-2) and TRBJ1-5; perhaps TRBD1 as D (5 bases). Per germline, CDR1 LGHDT and CDR2 YNNKEL (reference sequence). The CDR3 contains 15 residues. V shed 0 bases and J shed 7 bases, with 13 bases lying between them. The CDR3 nucleotides are TGTGCCAGCAGCCAAGATGTCAGGGCCGGCCAGCCCCAGCATTTT. Translation: CASSQDVRAGQPQHF.

V is TRBV6-5 and J is TRBJ2-2; 7 bases map to TRBD1. The trim removed 5 bases at V and 4 bases at J, leaving 4 bases unmatched. The length of the CDR3 is 14 residues. The V gene's germline CDR1 is MNHEY and CDR2 SVGAGI. The CDR3 DNA follows: TGTGCCAGCAGTAGGGGGCGCGCCACCGGGGAGCTGTTTTTT. It yields the protein CASSRGRATGELFF.